One and the same sample provided the 10 T cell receptor beta chains below, sequenced in a study of beta chain features in type 1 diabetes. The authors reverse transcribed all of the isolated RNA, so sequencing captured expressed TCRB transcripts. The table came from immunoSEQ multiplex PCR; TCRdb's copy has only in-frame clones and leaves some out. The sample has 20,000 to 25,000 clones, around 63% seen once. Study results and caveats: Type 1 diabetes patients had moderately but significantly shorter TCRB CDR3s in all four CD4+ subsets.

For these TCRs, the target antigens are not known. Sequenced material: Tregs from blood. The receptors shown here come from a man younger than 30 with type 1 diabetes.

The chain combines TRBV5-1 with TRBJ2-3; 8 bases line up with TRBD1. The CDR3 covers 17 residues. V dropped 6 bases and J dropped 4; count of bases not matched to a gene: 16. Germline CDR1 is SGHRS and CDR2 is YFSETQ. The CDR3, as DNA: TGCGCCAGCAACAGATTACGACAGGGGTCCAACCCAGATACGCAGTATTTT. Translating it yields CASNRLRQGSNPDTQYF.

The rearrangement joins TRBV21-1 to TRBJ2-7; TRBD2, the table's D call, lacks a check against the DNA. TRBV21-1 is classified as a pseudogene. The length of the CDR3 is 15 residues. This chain's CDR3 is CASSKGIEGPHEQYF. The CDR3 DNA is TGTGCCAGCAGCAAAGGGATCGAGGGTCCCCACGAGCAGTACTTC.

The chain links TRBV5-1 to TRBJ2-2; 7 bases agree with TRBD1. The CDR3 sequence is 13 residues long. Per the germline V gene, CDR1 is SGHRS and CDR2 is YFSETQ. Trimming at V came to 4 bases and at J to 5 bases, leaving 2 bases not matched to a gene. The CDR3 DNA follows: TGCGCCAGCAGCCGACAGGGAACCGGGGAGCTGTTTTTT. Its protein product is CASSRQGTGELFF.

The CDR3 protein is CASRPRQGADEQYF. The CDR3 DNA is TGTGCCAGCAGGCCCCGACAGGGGGCCGACGAGCAGTACTTC. V is TRBV6-6 and J is TRBJ2-7, with TRBD1 matching over 10 bases. The CDR3 sequence is 14 residues long. V trimming: 6 bases; J trimming: 5 bases; junction bases outside the gene matches: 7. Germline CDR1 is MNHNY and CDR2 is SVGAGI (reference sequence).

The genes are TRBV7-2 and TRBJ2-1, with 11 bases lining up with TRBD2. V trimming: 0 bases; J trimming: 2 bases; junction bases outside the gene matches: 6. The CDR3 covers 18 residues. The germline V gene has CDR1 SGHTA and CDR2 FQGNSA. CDR3 nucleotides: TGTGCCAGCAGCTTAGCTCCTATAGCGGGAGGGACCTACAATGAGCAGTTCTTC. This encodes CASSLAPIAGGTYNEQFF.

This CDR3 reads CASSATGLVSYEQYF. CDR3 DNA: TGTGCCAGTAGTGCCACAGGTTTAGTGTCCTACGAGCAGTACTTC. The rearrangement uses TRBV19 and TRBJ2-7; D is perhaps TRBD1 (5 bases). Germline V gene data show CDR1 as LNHDA and CDR2 as SQIVND (reference sequence). There are 15 residues in the CDR3. The V gene lost 5 bases and the J gene lost 1 base, with 15 bases spanning the gap.

V is TRBV25-1 and J is TRBJ2-5; perhaps TRBD2 as D (5 bases). The J call may be wrong; the DNA end is better matched by TRBJ2-7. The length of the CDR3 is 16 residues. In germline, CDR1 is MGHDK, CDR2 SYGVNS. CDR3 DNA sequence: TGTGCCAGCAGTGAGGACTCACTCCCGGGGTTTTACGAGCAGTACTTC. Amino acid sequence: CASSEDSLPGFYEQYF.

The chain couples TRBV28 to TRBJ2-7; D is unresolved. Trimming took 2 bases from V and 6 from J, leaving 5 bases between them. CDR3 size: 11 residues. Germline V gene sequence: CDR1 MDHEN, CDR2 SYDVKM. CDR3 bases: TGTGCCAGCAGTTTAGCGGTCGAGCAGTACTTC. It codes for CASSLAVEQYF.

This clone has more than one count but fewer than ten. The DNA of the CDR3 is TGCGCCAGCAGCTTGGCCCCCAACCGCGGCGCTGAAGCTTTCTTT. Residues: CASSLAPNRGAEAFF. V usage is TRBV5-1 and J usage is TRBJ1-1; D is unclear. Per germline, CDR1 SGHRS and CDR2 YFSETQ. Trimming took 0 bases from V and 6 from J, leaving 15 bases between them. This CDR3 comprises 15 residues.

The chain recombines TRBV7-2 with TRBJ2-7; tentatively, D is TRBD1 (6 bases). CDR3 length: 13 residues. The V gene's germline CDR1 is SGHTA and CDR2 FQGNSA. V was trimmed by 2 bases and J by 3 bases, leaving 8 bases between them. The CDR3 DNA reads as TGTGCCAGCAGCTTATTCAGGGGCTACGAGCAGTACTTC. This gives the protein CASSLFRGYEQYF.